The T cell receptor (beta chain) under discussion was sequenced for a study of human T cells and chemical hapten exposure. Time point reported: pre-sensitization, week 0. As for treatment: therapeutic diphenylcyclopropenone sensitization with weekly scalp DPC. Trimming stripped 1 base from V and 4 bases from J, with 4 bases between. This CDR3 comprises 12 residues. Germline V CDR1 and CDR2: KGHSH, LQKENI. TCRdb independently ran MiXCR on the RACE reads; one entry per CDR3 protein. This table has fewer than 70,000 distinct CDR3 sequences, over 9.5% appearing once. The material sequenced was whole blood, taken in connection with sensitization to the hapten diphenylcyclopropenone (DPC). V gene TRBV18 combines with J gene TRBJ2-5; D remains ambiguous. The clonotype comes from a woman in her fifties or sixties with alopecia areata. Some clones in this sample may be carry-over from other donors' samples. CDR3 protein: CASSPQTETQYF. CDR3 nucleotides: TGTGCCAGCTCACCACAAACAGAGACCCAGTACTTC.